Listed below are T cell receptor beta chains from one sample, sequenced in a study of naive and memory T cell subsets. TCRdb reprocessed the UMI-ligation and nested PCR reads via MiXCR and lists one record per CDR3 protein. This table holds around 40,000 distinct CDR3 sequences, about an eighth found once. Sequencing used effector memory CD4+ T cells from blood. These receptors originate from a human donor in good health. The CDR3 runs from the conserved cysteine through the conserved F or W. D genes are given only for firm matches. Expanded clones get a size class; other rows say once, few or many, or leave the size out.

CDR3 length	V gene	D gene	clone size	J gene	CDR3 protein	CDR3 DNA
15	TRBV30	-	-	TRBJ1-6	CAWSEVSGVNSPLHF	TGTGCCTGGAGTGAGGTTTCGGGGGTCAATTCACCCCTCCACTTT
15	TRBV20-1	-	-	TRBJ1-5	CSATEAGPRLQPQHF	TGCAGTGCTACTGAAGCGGGGCCTCGGTTGCAGCCCCAGCATTTT
15	TRBV10-2	TRBD1	few	TRBJ2-3	CASSRGQGSTDTQYF	TGCGCCAGCAGCCGCGGACAGGGATCCACAGATACGCAGTATTTT
12	TRBV5-6	-	-	TRBJ1-2	CASSFSNYGYTF	TGTGCCAGCAGCTTTTCTAACTATGGCTACACCTTC
14	TRBV18	-	-	TRBJ2-7	CASSPQGVAYEQYF	TGTGCCAGCTCACCACAGGGGGTGGCCTACGAGCAGTACTTC
14	TRBV20-1	-	few	TRBJ2-5	CSASFQGGSETQYF	TGCAGTGCTAGCTTCCAAGGGGGGTCGGAGACCCAGTACTTC
14	TRBV12-3/TRBV12-4	-	few	TRBJ2-1	CASTKGGRDNEQFF	TGTGCCAGCACCAAAGGGGGTCGGGACAATGAGCAGTTCTTC
14	TRBV18	TRBD2	medium-sized	TRBJ2-1	CASSGLAGPNEQFF	TGTGCCAGCTCCGGACTAGCGGGGCCCAATGAGCAGTTCTTC
17	TRBV10-3	TRBD1	-	TRBJ1-6	CAISESLPGGSNSPLHF	TGTGCCATCAGTGAGTCCCTCCCAGGGGGCTCGAATTCACCCCTCCACTTT
15	TRBV2	TRBD1	medium-sized	TRBJ2-7	CASSADREYSYEQYF	TGTGCCAGCAGCGCCGACAGGGAATACTCCTACGAGCAGTACTTC
12	TRBV7-2	TRBD2	few	TRBJ2-3	CASSPGLAGLYF	TGTGCCAGCAGCCCCGGACTAGCGGGATTGTATTTT
16	TRBV7-2	-	few	TRBJ1-2	CASSLGAAGANYGYTF	TGTGCCAGCAGCTTAGGAGCTGCCGGAGCTAACTATGGCTACACCTTC
13	TRBV27	-	many	TRBJ1-2	CASSSTANYGYTF	TGTGCCAGCAGTTCGACAGCAAACTATGGCTACACCTTC
12	TRBV27	-	many	TRBJ1-5	CASKTGNQPQHF	TGTGCCAGCAAGACGGGGAATCAGCCCCAGCATTTT
15	TRBV9	-	few	TRBJ1-1	CASSAPQGYGTEAFF	TGTGCCAGCAGCGCCCCCCAAGGCTACGGCACTGAAGCTTTCTTT
16	TRBV5-1	-	-	TRBJ2-1	CASSLFEGAMVNEQFF	TGCGCCAGCAGCTTGTTTGAGGGAGCCATGGTAAATGAGCAGTTCTTC
13	TRBV12-3/TRBV12-4	-	many	TRBJ1-1	CASSLLGNGEAFF	TGTGCCAGCAGTTTATTGGGGAACGGTGAAGCTTTCTTT
14	TRBV28	-	few	TRBJ2-7	CASSKGQNTYEQYF	TGTGCCAGCAGCAAGGGGCAGAACACCTACGAGCAGTACTTC
14	TRBV28	-	many	TRBJ2-1	CASSSGRLYNEQFF	TGTGCCAGCAGTTCGGGACGGTTGTACAATGAGCAGTTCTTC
11	TRBV28	-	many	TRBJ2-7	CASSWSYEQYF	TGTGCCAGCAGTTGGAGTTACGAGCAGTACTTC
14	TRBV7-9	TRBD2	once	TRBJ2-1	CASSPPWGGNEQFF	TGTGCCAGCAGCCCACCCTGGGGGGGGAATGAGCAGTTCTTC
14	TRBV4-1	-	few	TRBJ1-1	CASSRDNLNTEAFF	TGCGCCAGCAGCCGGGACAACCTGAACACTGAAGCTTTCTTT
15	TRBV18	-	few	TRBJ2-1	CASSPKFSLYNEQFF	TGTGCCAGCTCACCAAAATTCTCTCTCTACAATGAGCAGTTCTTC
13	TRBV3-1	-	-	TRBJ2-1	CASGRRDYNEQFF	TGTGCCAGCGGCAGGCGGGACTACAATGAGCAGTTCTTC
15	TRBV25-1	TRBD1	-	TRBJ2-7	CASTRGTGRIDEQYF	TGTGCCAGCACCCGCGGGACAGGGCGCATCGACGAGCAGTACTTC
15	TRBV5-5	TRBD1	many	TRBJ2-3	CASSPRTGFGDTQYF	TGTGCCAGCAGCCCGCGGACAGGGTTTGGAGATACGCAGTATTTT